Shown below are 17 T cell receptor beta chains from a single sample sequenced in a study of cytomegalovirus exposure and HLA in healthy donors. Assay used: immunoSEQ multiplex PCR; TCRdb lists only in-frame clones, some missing. The data contain some 140,000 clones, approximately 84% of them singletons. Sequencing was done on a sample of PBMCs. The receptor set was obtained from a woman aged 25 to 39 in good health and CMV-seronegative.

This rearrangement joins TRBV11-1 to TRBJ2-7, with TRBD1 identical over 9 bases. The V gene's germline CDR1 is SGHAT and CDR2 FQDESV (reference sequence). The length of the CDR3 is 16 residues. J gave up 4 bases and V 4 bases, and 11 bases lay outside the gene matches. CDR3 DNA sequence: TGTGCCAGCAGCTCCCCCCCCGGACAGGGGACTTACGAGCAGTACTTC. Amino acid sequence: CASSSPPGQGTYEQYF.

The J gene is TRBJ2-5, the V gene TRBV5-5; 10 bases are shared with TRBD1. CDR1 and CDR2 from the germline V gene are SGHKS and YYEKEE (reference sequence). This CDR3 is 15 amino acids long. The V gene end was trimmed by 0 bases and the J gene end by 14 bases; junction bases not matched to a gene: 13. The CDR3 sequence is CASSLDGGQGESNYF. The CDR3 coding sequence is TGTGCCAGCAGCTTGGACGGCGGACAGGGGGAATCTAATTACTTC.

This clone was seen more than once but under ten times. The rearrangement joins TRBV11-2 to TRBJ2-7; 8 bases align to TRBD1. V lost 1 base and J lost 2; bases outside the gene matches: 4. The V gene's germline CDR1 is SGHAT and CDR2 FQNNGV. The CDR3 spans 15 residues. CDR3 loop: CASSLGQGITYEQYF. Here the CDR3 DNA reads TGTGCCAGCAGCTTAGGACAGGGGATTACCTACGAGCAGTACTTC.

The CDR3 is CASSLTGTASTDTQYF. The CDR3 nucleotides read TGTGCCAGCAGCTTAACCGGGACAGCAAGCACAGATACGCAGTATTTT. The chain has TRBV7-2 and TRBJ2-3; 7 nucleotides match TRBD1. CDR1 is SGHTA and CDR2 is FQGNSA in the germline V gene. CDR3 length: 16 amino acids. The junction had 5 bases not matched to a gene; V was cut back by 2 bases and J by 0 bases.

The chain employs TRBV27 and TRBJ2-5; D remains unclear. Germline V gene sequence: CDR1 MNHEY, CDR2 SMNVEV (reference sequence). CDR3 length equals 13 residues. With 5 bases removed from V and 0 bases from J, the gap between germline ends came to 7 bases. The CDR3 DNA reads as TGTGCCAGCAGTGCAGACTACCAAGAGACCCAGTACTTC. Its translation: CASSADYQETQYF.

This clone occurred once. The CDR3 nucleotides read TGTGCCAGCAGCTACACAGGGCGAACTAATGAAAAACTGTTTTTT. This codes for CASSYTGRTNEKLFF. The rearrangement joins TRBV28 to TRBJ1-4; possibly TRBD1 for D (6 bases). V was shortened by 6 bases and J by 1 base, with 12 bases between the two germline ends. There are 15 residues in the CDR3. Germline assignment: CDR1 MDHEN and CDR2 SYDVKM.

This chain uses TRBV6-6 with TRBJ1-2; 8 positions agree with TRBD1. Trimming removed 7 bases from V and 6 bases from J; junction bases left unmatched: 10. This CDR3 has 14 amino acids. Germline V gene data show CDR1 as MNHNY and CDR2 as SVGAGI (reference sequence). The CDR3 coding sequence is TGTGCCAGCAATACACCGGACAGGGCCCATGGCTACACCTTC. This translates into CASNTPDRAHGYTF.

This clone was found a few times. The chain combines TRBV7-9 with TRBJ1-1; 10 bases line up with TRBD1. Germline-derived CDR1 and CDR2 are SEHNR and FQNEAQ (reference sequence). The ends lost 2 bases at V and 5 bases at J; junction bases unmatched: 5. CDR3 length: 15 residues. CDR3 nucleotides: TGTGCCAGCAGCTTAACCGGGACAGGGGAGACTGAAGCTTTCTTT. Amino acid sequence: CASSLTGTGETEAFF.

The count of this clone is one. The rearrangement joins TRBV6-4 to TRBJ2-2; tentative D call: TRBD1 (5 bases). V shed 5 bases and J shed 5 bases, with 12 bases lying between them. This CDR3 contains 14 residues. The V gene's germline CDR1 is MRHNA and CDR2 SNTAGT. CDR3 DNA: TGTGCCAGCAGTCTCTCTCAGGGAACCGGGGAGCTGTTTTTT. It specifies CASSLSQGTGELFF.

This chain uses TRBV28 with TRBJ1-2; TRBD1 matches 8 bases. CDR1 is MDHEN, CDR2 SYDVKM, per germline. V lost 3 bases, J lost 4 bases, and 7 bases stayed unmatched. The CDR3 is made up of 15 amino acids. The CDR3 here is CASSFRDRTTYGYTF. The CDR3 DNA reads as TGTGCCAGCAGTTTCCGGGACAGGACGACCTATGGCTACACCTTC.

This chain joins TRBV6-1 and TRBJ1-1; D remains unclear. Germline V lookup: CDR1 MNHNS, CDR2 SASEGT. Trimming took off 3 bases at V and 1 base at J, with 6 bases between the two ends. The CDR3 extends over 13 amino acids. The CDR3, as DNA: TGTGCCAGCAGTGACGTACAGAACACTGAAGCTTTCTTT. Its protein is CASSDVQNTEAFF.

The chain combines TRBV2 with TRBJ1-1, with D perhaps TRBD1 (5 bases). Looked up from germline, CDR1 is SNHLY and CDR2 is FYNNEI. There are 13 residues in the CDR3. The V gene lost 10 bases and the J gene lost 1 base, with 13 bases spanning the gap. The CDR3 sequence: CATTTVENTEAFF. CDR3 nucleotide sequence: TGTGCCACCACGACAGTTGAGAACACTGAAGCTTTCTTT.

The chain uses TRBV27 and TRBJ2-7; 12 bases agree with TRBD1. The germline gives CDR1 MNHEY, CDR2 SMNVEV (reference sequence). The CDR3 has 16 amino acids. Trimming at V came to 0 bases and at J to 6 bases, leaving 6 bases not matched to a gene. The CDR3: CASSLSVGTGGAEQYF. In DNA form, the CDR3 reads TGTGCCAGCAGTTTATCAGTGGGGACAGGGGGCGCCGAGCAGTACTTC.

This clone was seen a handful of times. The CDR3 is CASSPPGDSYEQYF. DNA for the CDR3: TGCGCCAGCAGCCCTCCCGGGGACTCCTACGAGCAGTACTTC. The chain joins TRBV5-1 to TRBJ2-7; perhaps TRBD2 as D (5 bases). The CDR3 totals 14 residues. The V end was cut by 4 bases, the J end by 0 bases, with 11 bases between. In germline, CDR1 is SGHRS, CDR2 YFSETQ.

The rearrangement links TRBV5-1 to TRBJ1-6; 8 bases agree with TRBD1. CDR3 length equals 15 residues. Trimming took 1 base from V and 6 from J; bases not matched to a gene: 3. Germline lookup yields CDR1 SGHRS and CDR2 YFSETQ. In DNA form, the CDR3 reads TGCGCCAGCAGCTTGCAGGGGGCGTTTAATTCACCCCTCCACTTT. Its translation: CASSLQGAFNSPLHF.

The chain joins TRBV30 to TRBJ2-2; 7 nucleotides align to TRBD1. V was clipped by 2 bases and J by 0 bases; unmatched bases: 6. CDR3 length: 16 amino acids. The germline gives CDR1 GTSNPN, CDR2 SVGIG (reference sequence). This CDR3 is CAWSSSGTANTGELFF. In DNA form, the CDR3 reads TGTGCCTGGAGTTCCTCCGGGACAGCGAACACCGGGGAGCTGTTTTTT.

This clone has just one count. The chain is built from TRBV6-6 and TRBJ2-3; a possible D gene is TRBD2 (6 bases). Germline V gene data show CDR1 as MNHNY and CDR2 as SVGAGI (reference sequence). V was cut by 6 bases and J by 0 bases, with 16 bases left in between. CDR3 size: 16 residues. The CDR3 loop reads CASRDLAVSSTDTQYF. Written as DNA, the CDR3 is TGTGCCAGCAGGGATTTAGCGGTTTCTAGCACAGATACGCAGTATTTT.